This T cell receptor beta chain was documented in a study of blood T cell repertoires in COVID-19. Across the whole study: Italy, Spain and the United States were the sources of the convalescent and acute COVID-19 samples. The cDNA or gDNA used as material had been derived from T cells, B-cell-depleted T cells, or PBMCs.

In the source study's methods: Amplification of reference gene primers was used by the study to estimate nucleated cell counts. TCRdb's copy holds only in-frame clones and misses some; the assay was immunoSEQ multiplex PCR. V, J and clone size derive from that table, while D and trimming were established from the DNA sequence. The data contain about 57,000 clones, roughly 82% of them singletons. Germline loops: CDR1 GTSNPN, CDR2 SVGIG (reference sequence). This CDR3 contains 15 residues. Trimming took 0 bases from V and 2 from J, leaving 11 bases between them. The specimen was peripheral blood. This TCR was sampled from an older woman with acute or convalescent COVID-19. The rearrangement joins TRBV30 to TRBJ2-1; D may be TRBD1 (5 bases). CDR3 protein: CAWSVKGIPYNEQFF. The DNA of the CDR3 is TGTGCCTGGAGTGTAAAGGGGATACCCTACAATGAGCAGTTCTTC.